Below, 21 T cell receptor beta chains from the same sample are listed, as sequenced in a study of T-cell reconstitution after alpha-beta-depleted transplantation in children. Library preparation (for TCRbeta) was performed with unique molecular identifiers. TCRdb ran MiXCR on the PCR reads and lists one entry per CDR3 protein. The sample includes hundreds of thousands of distinct CDR3 sequences, 9.5% to 15% seen only once; the top ten take about 5.4%. Sequencing used PBMCs from the stem cell graft donor, obtained from the stem cell graft. These receptors came from a human donor who donated a stem cell graft to a child with combined immunodeficiency.

This chain links TRBV7-3 with TRBJ2-7, with TRBD2 matching 7 bases. With 1 base clipped from V and 2 bases from J, the junction kept 5 bases outside the gene matches. The CDR3 covers 15 residues. In germline, CDR1 is SGHTA, CDR2 FQGTGA. The CDR3 spells CASSLIASGPYEQYF. The CDR3 region has the DNA TGTGCCAGCAGCTTAATCGCTAGCGGTCCCTACGAGCAGTACTTC.

This clonotype showed up just a few times. The chain couples TRBV15 to TRBJ2-3; 7 nucleotides match TRBD1. The CDR3 loop spans 15 amino acids. Germline V gene sequence: CDR1 LNHNV, CDR2 YYDKDF (reference sequence). V gave up 5 bases and J gave up 4 bases; unmatched junction bases: 9. The CDR3 protein is CATSGRTGSADTQYF. The CDR3 nucleotides read TGTGCCACCAGCGGCAGGACAGGCTCCGCAGATACGCAGTATTTT.

In this sample, this clonotype turned up many times. The rearrangement links TRBV7-6 to TRBJ2-3, with TRBD1 matching 7 bases. This CDR3 has 16 residues. Germline assignment: CDR1 SGHVS and CDR2 FNYEAQ. The junction had 13 bases not matched to a gene; V was cut back by 5 bases and J by 5 bases. The CDR3 reads CASSPARQGYLDTQYF. DNA for the CDR3: TGTGCCAGCAGCCCCGCGCGACAGGGATACTTAGATACGCAGTATTTT.

This clonotype has ten or more counts. The J gene is TRBJ2-3, the V gene TRBV5-5; either TRBD1 or TRBD2 may supply D (6 bases each). Germline CDR1 reads SGHKS; CDR2 reads YYEKEE (reference sequence). V was pared by 2 bases and J by 5 bases, with 12 bases between. There are 14 residues in the CDR3. CDR3 sequence reads: CASSFRGLGDTQYF. The CDR3, as DNA: TGTGCCAGCAGCTTCCGGGGGCTCGGAGATACGCAGTATTTT.

The chain carries TRBV6-5 and TRBJ2-1; a weak D match, TRBD1 (5 bases). The ends were cut back, 6 bases at V and 0 bases at J, with 21 bases in the middle. Germline values: CDR1 MNHEY, CDR2 SVGAGI. This CDR3 spans 18 amino acids. Written as DNA, the CDR3 is TGTGCCAGCAGCCCCCAGGGCGGAACTCTAAGCTCCTACAATGAGCAGTTCTTC. Translating gives CASSPQGGTLSSYNEQFF.

This clonotype has only a few counts. V is TRBV4-3 and J is TRBJ2-7; maybe TRBD2 (7 bases). This CDR3 is 15 amino acids long. Looked up from germline, CDR1 is LGHNA and CDR2 is YSLEER. The ends were cut back, 0 bases at V and 4 bases at J, with 13 bases in the middle. This chain's CDR3 is CASSQDRGTTYEQYF. The CDR3 nucleotides read TGCGCCAGCAGCCAAGATAGGGGGACTACTTACGAGCAGTACTTC.

This clonotype was observed a few times. The chain links TRBV6-6 to TRBJ1-5; D is ambiguous. V was shortened by 0 bases and J by 5 bases, with 5 bases between the two germline ends. CDR3 length equals 13 residues. Germline-derived CDR1 and CDR2 are MNHNY and SVGAGI (reference sequence). DNA for the CDR3: TGTGCCAGCAGTTACTCCGCAGATCAGCCCCAGCATTTT. Translated: CASSYSADQPQHF.

This clonotype was recorded many times. The J gene is TRBJ2-7, the V gene TRBV9; 8 bases fit TRBD2. Germline V lookup: CDR1 SGDLS, CDR2 YYNGEE. CDR3 length equals 14 residues. The V segment lost 5 bases and the J segment 2 bases; nucleotides outside the gene matches: 6. The CDR3 nucleotides read TGTGCCAGCAGTAGTAGCGGGGTTACCTACGAGCAGTACTTC. Translating it yields CASSSSGVTYEQYF.

As for this clonotype: This may be a read error: a much more frequent sequence differs by one nucleotide. The chain joins TRBV7-9 to TRBJ2-1, with D perhaps TRBD2 (5 bases). The germline CDR1 and CDR2 sequences are SEHNR and FQNEAQ (reference sequence). V shed 7 bases and J shed 9 bases, with 13 bases lying between them. The CDR3 length is 12 residues. The DNA for the CDR3 is TGTGCCAGCACCCATCCTGGAGGTGAGCAGTTCTTC. Translating it yields CASTHPGGEQFF.

This clonotype was counted many times. The chain carries TRBV9 and TRBJ2-1; 13 nucleotides align to TRBD2. With V trimmed by 0 bases and J by 6 bases, 6 bases remained unmatched. CDR3 length: 17 residues. Germline values: CDR1 SGDLS, CDR2 YYNGEE. The CDR3 DNA follows: TGTGCCAGCAGCGTAGCTGTTACTAGCGGGAGGGCCAATGAGCAGTTCTTC. This gives the protein CASSVAVTSGRANEQFF.

This chain joins TRBV12-3 or TRBV12-4 and TRBJ1-6; D might be TRBD1 (6 bases). This CDR3 is built from 15 residues. The V gene lost 6 bases and the J gene lost 6 bases, with 15 bases spanning the gap. CDR3 in DNA: TGTGCCAGCAGCCCAACAGGGAGGAGTAATTCACCCCTCCACTTT. It encodes CASSPTGRSNSPLHF.

This clonotype was seen more than once but under ten times. This chain joins TRBV12-3 or TRBV12-4 and TRBJ2-7; weak D call: TRBD2 (6 bases). V lost 4 bases and J 3 bases, leaving 28 bases between the germline ends. The CDR3 covers 19 residues. The CDR3 nucleotides read TGTGCCAGCAGTTCCCGCCACTTGTCTATATCCCCCGGGGGCTACGAGCAGTACTTC. Protein product: CASSSRHLSISPGGYEQYF.

This clonotype has a handful of counts. The chain links TRBV12-3 or TRBV12-4 to TRBJ1-2; the match to TRBD1 covers 8 bases. The CDR3 is 14 residues long. After removal of 1 base from V and 3 bases from J, the junction contained 1 base not matched to a gene. The CDR3, as DNA: TGTGCCAGCAGTTTAGGGGACAGGTACTATGGCTACACCTTC. Encoded protein: CASSLGDRYYGYTF.

This clonotype was detected a few times. J is TRBJ1-4 and V is TRBV28; D call uncertain. V shed 6 bases and J shed 0 bases, with 14 bases lying between them. In germline, CDR1 is MDHEN, CDR2 SYDVKM. This CDR3 comprises 16 residues. The CDR3 region is CASSRLDGATNEKLFF. CDR3 DNA: TGTGCCAGCAGCCGTCTCGACGGAGCAACTAATGAAAAACTGTTTTTT.

In regard to this clonotype: The junction and the germline gene differ at one end; a read error may be behind it. The rearrangement uses TRBV4-3 and TRBJ2-1, with 8 bases lining up with TRBD2. The CDR3 consists of 15 residues. Germline CDR1 is LGHNA and CDR2 is YSLEER. The CDR3 bases are TGCGCCAGCGGCCAAGATCCGGGGGGGGTCAATGAGCAGTTCTTC. It yields the protein CASGQDPGGVNEQFF.

This clonotype was found a few times. The chain links TRBV5-1 to TRBJ2-5; D gene unclear. The CDR3 spans 11 residues. Germline assignment: CDR1 SGHRS and CDR2 YFSETQ. V was shortened by 2 bases and J by 8 bases, with 7 bases between the two germline ends. The CDR3 is CASSFEVTQYF. As DNA, the CDR3 is TGCGCCAGCAGCTTCGAAGTTACCCAGTACTTC.

This clonotype was observed a handful of times. This chain joins TRBV29-1 and TRBJ1-2; D remains unclear. V was clipped by 8 bases and J by 2 bases, with 12 bases between them. Per germline, CDR1 SQVTM and CDR2 ANQGSEA. The CDR3 is 12 amino acids. The CDR3: CSTEGGNYGYTF. CDR3 DNA: TGCAGCACTGAGGGAGGGAACTATGGCTACACCTTC.

This clonotype was seen more than once but under ten times. The CDR3: CASSVVQGRTEAFF. The CDR3 DNA reads TGTGCCAGCAGCGTAGTCCAGGGGCGGACTGAAGCTTTCTTT. The rearrangement links TRBV9 to TRBJ1-1; tentative D call: TRBD1 (6 bases). The CDR3 runs 14 residues. Germline V gene lookup returns CDR1 SGDLS and CDR2 YYNGEE. Trimming stripped 0 bases from V and 5 bases from J, with 11 bases between.

This clonotype has a handful of counts. The chain combines TRBV29-1 with TRBJ2-5; D possibly corresponds to TRBD2 (7 bases). Deletions cut 6 bases from V and 5 bases from J, with 19 bases between. There are 14 residues in the CDR3. Germline V gene sequence: CDR1 SQVTM, CDR2 ANQGSEA. The CDR3 region has the DNA TGCAGCGTAGGGGGGGCGGTTTTGGGGGAGACCCAGTACTTC. Translation gives CSVGGAVLGETQYF.

The chain uses TRBV7-9 and TRBJ2-3; maybe TRBD2 (6 bases). Trimming left V 11 bases short and J 3 bases short, with 15 bases between. CDR1 and CDR2 from the germline V gene are SEHNR and FQNEAQ (reference sequence). This CDR3 spans 13 amino acids. The CDR3 DNA reads TGTGCCGCACGGCGGGATTTGACAGATACGCAGTATTTT. This gives the protein CAARRDLTDTQYF.

This clonotype was observed a few times. The gene calls are TRBV7-6 and TRBJ2-7; D not certain. The CDR3 extends over 13 amino acids. V lost 2 bases to trimming and J lost 8 bases, with 13 bases between them. The V gene's germline CDR1 is SGHVS and CDR2 FNYEAQ. The CDR3: CASSLSPAGQQYF. CDR3 bases: TGTGCCAGCAGCTTATCCCCCGCAGGCCAGCAGTACTTC.